This TCR beta chain was recorded in a study of shared clonotypes between healthy human individuals. This CDR3 has 16 amino acids. Germline V gene data show CDR1 as SGHRS and CDR2 as YFSETQ. V lost 0 bases and J lost 4, with 13 bases in between. TCRdb's copy holds only in-frame clones and misses some; the assay was immunoSEQ multiplex PCR. Of some 2,100,000 clones detected, almost 96% appear once; the ten largest clones hold over 0.1%. The specimen was naive CD4+ T cells sorted from blood. Indicated subset: CD45RA+ positively selected. This rearrangement joins TRBV5-1 to TRBJ2-2; possibly TRBD1 for D (6 bases). The TCR originated in a man aged 18 to 29 in good health. DNA of the CDR3: TGCGCCAGCAGCTTGGGGGACAAGGTCAGCACCGGGGAGCTGTTTTTT. This gives the protein CASSLGDKVSTGELFF.